This T cell receptor beta chain appears in the sequencing data of a study of T cells in Graves' hyperthyroidism and ophthalmopathy. Amplification of TCR beta CDR3 regions was performed using RNA transcripts as template. TCR CDR3 underwent first-round RT-PCR with the HTBI primer set. TCRdb reprocessed the multiplex PCR reads with MiXCR, giving one entry per CDR3 protein. The table has roughly 500,000 distinct CDR3 sequences, 14% seen once. Germline CDR1 and CDR2: SGHKS and YYEKEE (reference sequence). The CDR3 length is 17 residues. V lost 4 bases and J 10 bases, leaving 24 bases between the germline ends. This clonotype was counted ten times or more. PBMCs were obtained from over 8.5 ml fresh peripheral blood.

The source of this sequence is a woman aged 30 to 39 with Graves' hyperthyroidism that later progressed to Graves' ophthalmopathy. Sequencing used blood. The chain uses TRBV5-5 and TRBJ1-6; no clear D gene. The CDR3 sequence is CASSPNYQTEVGSPLHF. The CDR3 DNA reads as TGTGCCAGCAGCCCTAACTACCAGACGGAGGTGGGGTCACCCCTCCACTTT.